Shown below are 17 T cell receptor beta chains from a single sample sequenced in a study of lymphopenia after photon versus proton radiotherapy. Using immunoSEQ multiplex PCR, the repertoire was profiled, and TCRdb retains in-frame clones only, with some absent. The sample has 30,000 to 40,000 clones; about 93% are singletons. The sample consisted of peripheral blood, taken from a patient treated with photon-based radiotherapy. Receptors originate from a man aged 55 to 70 with cholangiocarcinoma.

This clone has only one observation. The rearrangement joins TRBV7-9 to TRBJ2-6; D is unclear. In germline, CDR1 is SEHNR, CDR2 FQNEAQ (reference sequence). The CDR3 spans 15 residues. Trimming took 0 bases from V and 0 from J, leaving 3 bases between them. CDR3 in DNA: TGTGCCAGCAGCTTAGCTACCTCTGGGGCCAACGTCCTGACTTTC. Protein: CASSLATSGANVLTF.

V gene TRBV5-4 combines with J gene TRBJ1-1; 11 bases line up with TRBD1. This CDR3 region has 15 residues. CDR1 and CDR2 (germline): SGHNT, YYREEE (reference sequence). With V trimmed by 3 bases and J by 6 bases, 7 bases remained unmatched. The CDR3 coding sequence is TGTGCCAGCAGCTACTTGGGACAGGGGGTGCCTGAAGCTTTCTTT. Encoded protein: CASSYLGQGVPEAFF.

This rearrangement joins TRBV7-2 to TRBJ2-7, with 10 bases that match TRBD1. This CDR3 spans 14 amino acids. J was trimmed by 4 bases and V by 5 bases; bases with no gene match: 5. In germline, CDR1 is SGHTA, CDR2 FQGNSA. The CDR3: CASSRQGARYEQYF. In DNA, the CDR3 is TGTGCCAGCAGCCGACAGGGGGCTCGATACGAGCAGTACTTC.

The CDR3, as DNA: TGTGCCAGCAGCTCCGGTTACCAGGGCTCCTACAATGAGCAGTTCTTC. Its protein is CASSSGYQGSYNEQFF. This sequence joins TRBV5-4 and TRBJ2-1; a possible D gene is TRBD1 (5 bases). CDR3 length equals 16 residues. CDR1 and CDR2 (germline): SGHNT, YYREEE (reference sequence). Deletions cut 3 bases from V and 0 bases from J, with 13 bases between.

The V and J genes are TRBV7-2 and TRBJ1-1, with TRBD1 matching 9 bases. Trimming took 3 bases from V and 3 from J; bases not matched to a gene: 11. CDR1 SGHTA and CDR2 FQGNSA come from the germline V gene. The CDR3 is made up of 17 amino acids. CDR3: CASSFSGTGNPDTEAFF. Written as DNA, the CDR3 is TGTGCCAGCAGCTTTTCTGGGACAGGGAACCCGGACACTGAAGCTTTCTTT.

The rearrangement joins TRBV2 to TRBJ1-1; D remains unclear. This CDR3 has 13 amino acids. The V gene lost 10 bases and the J gene lost 0 bases, with 12 bases spanning the gap. CDR1 and CDR2 (germline): SNHLY, FYNNEI. CDR3 region: CAILSGLNTEAFF. CDR3 DNA sequence: TGTGCCATCCTGTCAGGATTGAACACTGAAGCTTTCTTT.

The chain recombines TRBV2 with TRBJ2-5; D is ambiguous. This CDR3 is 14 amino acids long. The germline V gene has CDR1 SNHLY and CDR2 FYNNEI. Deletions cut 3 bases from V and 0 bases from J, with 8 bases between. The CDR3 sequence is CASSEEINQETQYF. The CDR3 coding sequence is TGTGCCAGCAGTGAGGAGATCAACCAAGAGACCCAGTACTTC.

The chain employs TRBV6-6 and TRBJ1-3; D unclear. V gave up 5 bases and J gave up 3 bases, with 14 bases separating them. The CDR3 covers 15 residues. The germline CDR1 and CDR2 sequences are MNHNY and SVGAGI (reference sequence). This CDR3 reads CASSMEYVGGNTIYF. DNA of the CDR3: TGTGCCAGCAGTATGGAATACGTTGGTGGAAACACCATATATTTT.

The V and J genes are TRBV19 and TRBJ1-1; no firm D call. Trimming stripped 5 bases from V and 6 bases from J, with 13 bases between. The CDR3 extends over 13 amino acids. Germline assignment: CDR1 LNHDA and CDR2 SQIVND (reference sequence). DNA for the CDR3: TGTGCCAGTAGTTTAACCGGGGTACCTGAAGCTTTCTTT. This gives the protein CASSLTGVPEAFF.

The V and J genes are TRBV28 and TRBJ1-1, with D uncertain. Germline lookup yields CDR1 MDHEN and CDR2 SYDVKM. Trimming shortened V by 4 bases and J by 0 bases, and 18 bases separated the two germline ends. CDR3 length equals 17 residues. CDR3 bases: TGTGCCAGCAGTTCTCCGTGGGTCATGGGTATGAACACTGAAGCTTTCTTT. This encodes CASSSPWVMGMNTEAFF.

This chain links TRBV5-1 with TRBJ2-4; 12 bases are shared with TRBD1. Germline trimming cut 4 bases from V and 5 bases from J; bases unmatched to any gene: 1. This CDR3 contains 14 residues. The germline gives CDR1 SGHRS, CDR2 YFSETQ. The DNA for the CDR3 is TGCGCCAGCAGCGGGACAGGGGGCGAAAACATTCAGTACTTC. Its protein product is CASSGTGGENIQYF.

The sample holds one count of this clone. The chain has TRBV28 and TRBJ2-7, with D possibly matching TRBD2 (5 bases). V was shortened by 10 bases and J by 4 bases, with 20 bases between the two germline ends. Germline V CDR1 and CDR2: MDHEN, SYDVKM. The CDR3 is 14 amino acids. CDR3 loop: CATMGIRAGYEQYF. Here the CDR3 DNA reads TGTGCCACCATGGGGATTCGGGCGGGTTACGAGCAGTACTTC.

The rearrangement links TRBV14 to TRBJ1-6; D gene uncertain. V lost 5 bases and J lost 7, with 18 bases in between. Germline CDR1 and CDR2: SGHDN and FVKESK. The CDR3 spans 16 residues. The CDR3 sequence: CASSAPPGAANSPLHF. In DNA, the CDR3 is TGTGCCAGCAGCGCCCCTCCGGGTGCTGCCAATTCACCCCTCCACTTT.

In nucleotides, the CDR3 is TGTGCCAGCAGCTCGGACAGGGGGCGGACATACGAGCAGTACTTC. It codes for CASSSDRGRTYEQYF. The chain carries TRBV9 and TRBJ2-7, with 11 bases aligning to TRBD1. Trimming removed 4 bases from V and 4 bases from J; junction bases left unmatched: 7. CDR3 length: 15 amino acids. CDR1 and CDR2 (germline): SGDLS, YYNGEE.

The chain is built from TRBV5-1 and TRBJ2-3; weak D call: TRBD1 (6 bases). This CDR3 contains 13 residues. Between the trimmed V and J ends, which lost 5 bases and 4 bases, there was a span of 11 bases. Per the germline V gene, CDR1 is SGHRS and CDR2 is YFSETQ. The CDR3 loop is CASSEQGSDTQYF. The DNA for the CDR3 is TGCGCCAGCAGTGAACAGGGATCAGATACGCAGTATTTT.

The rearrangement links TRBV18 to TRBJ2-1, with 7 bases that match TRBD1. This CDR3 comprises 14 residues. Germline V gene data show CDR1 as KGHSH and CDR2 as LQKENI. The trim removed 5 bases at V and 5 bases at J, leaving 6 bases unmatched. CDR3 protein: CASSFGQGDNEQFF. The CDR3 DNA reads TGTGCCAGCTCATTTGGGCAGGGGGACAATGAGCAGTTCTTC.

The rearrangement joins TRBV29-1 to TRBJ2-5, with D possibly TRBD2 on 5 matching bases. Germline lookup yields CDR1 SQVTM and CDR2 ANQGSEA. The V end lost 4 bases, the J end lost 3 bases, and 21 bases lay between the germline ends. The CDR3 contains 16 residues. CDR3 sequence: CSVVLFRGVREETQYF. In DNA, the CDR3 is TGCAGCGTTGTCCTCTTTCGCGGTGTGAGGGAAGAGACCCAGTACTTC.